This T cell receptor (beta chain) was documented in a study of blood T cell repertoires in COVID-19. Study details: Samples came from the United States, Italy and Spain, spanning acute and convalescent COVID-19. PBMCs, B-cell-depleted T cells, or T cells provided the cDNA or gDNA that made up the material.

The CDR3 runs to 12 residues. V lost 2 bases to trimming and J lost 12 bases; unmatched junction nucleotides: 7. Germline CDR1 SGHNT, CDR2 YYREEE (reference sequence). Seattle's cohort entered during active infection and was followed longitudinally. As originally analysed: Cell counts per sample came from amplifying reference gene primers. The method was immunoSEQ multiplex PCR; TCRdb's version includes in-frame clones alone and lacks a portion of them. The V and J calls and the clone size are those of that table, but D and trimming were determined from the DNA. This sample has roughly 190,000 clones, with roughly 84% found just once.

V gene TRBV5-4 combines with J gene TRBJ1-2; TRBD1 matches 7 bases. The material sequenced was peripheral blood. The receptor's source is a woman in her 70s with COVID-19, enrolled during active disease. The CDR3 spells CASSFRTGADTF. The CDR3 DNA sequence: TGTGCCAGCAGCTTCCGCACAGGGGCAGACACCTTC.